This passage covers 9 T cell receptor beta chains from one sample sequenced in a study of blood T cell repertoires in COVID-19. Repertoires were generated with immunoSEQ multiplex PCR, while TCRdb's copy carries only in-frame clones and drops some. The sample shows around 250,000 clones, around 90% of them seen only once. The sequencing input was peripheral blood. The receptors derive from a woman aged 60 to 75 with COVID-19, enrolled during active disease.

V is TRBV5-7 and J is TRBJ1-5; 9 bases match TRBD1. TRBV5-7 is an ORF for which the function is uncertain. V lost 4 bases to trimming and J lost 5 bases; unmatched junction nucleotides: 10. This CDR3 has 16 amino acids. CDR3 nucleotides: TGTGCCAGCAGCACCACCAAGGACAGGGGTTATCAGCCCCAGCATTTT. Amino acids: CASSTTKDRGYQPQHF.

The chain has TRBV6-2 or TRBV6-3 and TRBJ1-5, with 9 bases matching TRBD1. Losses at the gene ends were 0 bases for V and 4 bases for J; bases not matched to a gene: 10. The germline CDR1 and CDR2 sequences are MNHEY and SVGEGT. There are 18 residues in the CDR3. The CDR3 nucleotides read TGTGCCAGCAGTTACTCTTTGGGTACAGGGGGCCAAAATCAGCCCCAGCATTTT. Protein product: CASSYSLGTGGQNQPQHF.

This chain connects TRBV10-3 to TRBJ1-1; 9 bases match TRBD1. CDR1 ENHRY and CDR2 SYGVKD come from the germline V gene. Trimming at V came to 6 bases and at J to 3 bases, leaving 8 bases not matched to a gene. This CDR3 has 15 amino acids. In DNA form, the CDR3 reads TGTGCCATCAGCCCAAACGGACAGGGGTACACTGAAGCTTTCTTT. Translation: CAISPNGQGYTEAFF.

The chain carries TRBV6-4 and TRBJ1-5; D may be TRBD1 (5 bases). The CDR3 has 14 amino acids. The germline gives CDR1 MRHNA, CDR2 SNTAGT. V dropped 2 bases and J dropped 4 bases, with 9 bases sitting between them. CDR3 nucleotide sequence: TGTGCCAGCAGTGACGTGGCAGGGAATCAGCCCCAGCATTTT. Translation: CASSDVAGNQPQHF.

The DNA of the CDR3 is TGCGCCAGCAAAACAGGGGTCGGAGAGACCCAGTACTTC. Protein product: CASKTGVGETQYF. The chain has TRBV5-1 and TRBJ2-5, with 7 bases identical to TRBD1. CDR3 length: 13 residues. V was pared by 6 bases and J by 4 bases, with 6 bases of the junction left unmatched. Germline CDR1 and CDR2: SGHRS and YFSETQ.

This clone was counted a single time. This chain connects TRBV5-4 to TRBJ1-2; TRBD1 is a possible D gene (5 bases). The V end was cut by 6 bases, the J end by 6 bases, with 15 bases between. The germline V gene has CDR1 SGHNT and CDR2 YYREEE (reference sequence). The CDR3 contains 13 residues. This CDR3 is CASTLGAVDGYTF. In nucleotides, the CDR3 is TGTGCCAGCACCTTAGGGGCAGTCGATGGCTACACCTTC.

V is TRBV7-8 and J is TRBJ1-5; TRBD1 is a possible D gene (5 bases). The germline gives CDR1 SGHVS, CDR2 FQNEAQ. V gave up 2 bases and J gave up 8 bases, with 13 bases separating them. This CDR3 is built from 14 residues. CDR3 nucleotide sequence: TGTGCCAGCAGCTTATCCGGTAGGGGAAAGCCCCAGCATTTT. It specifies CASSLSGRGKPQHF.

The chain employs TRBV7-9 and TRBJ1-2; 7 bases are a match to TRBD1. J gave up 8 bases and V 5 bases, and 8 bases lay outside the gene matches. Germline CDR1 is SEHNR and CDR2 is FQNEAQ (reference sequence). The CDR3 has 13 amino acids. CDR3 region: CASSLGQDGGYTF. Written as DNA, the CDR3 is TGTGCCAGCAGCCTCGGACAGGATGGGGGCTACACCTTC.

The chain recombines TRBV6-5 with TRBJ2-2, with D perhaps TRBD1 (7 bases). The V gene's germline CDR1 is MNHEY and CDR2 SVGAGI. The CDR3 contains 15 residues. The V end was cut by 6 bases, the J end by 4 bases, with 15 bases between. The CDR3 DNA reads TGTGCCAGCAGGGCGGGGACAGAACTCACCGGGGAGCTGTTTTTT. This translates into CASRAGTELTGELFF.